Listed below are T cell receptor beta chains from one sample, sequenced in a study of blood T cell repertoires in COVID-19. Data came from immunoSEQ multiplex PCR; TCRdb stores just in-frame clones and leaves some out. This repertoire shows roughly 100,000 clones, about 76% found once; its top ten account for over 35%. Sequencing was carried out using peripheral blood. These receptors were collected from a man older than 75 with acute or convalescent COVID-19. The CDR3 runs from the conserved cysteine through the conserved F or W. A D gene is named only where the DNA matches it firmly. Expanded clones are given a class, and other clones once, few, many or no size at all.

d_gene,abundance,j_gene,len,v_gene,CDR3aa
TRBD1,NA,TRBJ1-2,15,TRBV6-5,CASSKPGQGNYGYTF
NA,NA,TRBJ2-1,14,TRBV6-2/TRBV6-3,CASSYGGRVNEQFF
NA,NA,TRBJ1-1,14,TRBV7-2,CASSLAQAYTEAFF
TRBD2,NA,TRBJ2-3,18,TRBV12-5,CASASGASGSSFTDTQYF
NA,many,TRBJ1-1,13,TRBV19,CASSMVRNTEAFF
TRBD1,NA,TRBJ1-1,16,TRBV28,CASSTFPGQLNTEAFF
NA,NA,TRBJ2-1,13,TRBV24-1,CATKDRYYNEQFF
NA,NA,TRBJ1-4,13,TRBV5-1,CASSLQLNEKLFF
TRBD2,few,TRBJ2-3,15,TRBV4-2,CASSQPSGITDTQYF
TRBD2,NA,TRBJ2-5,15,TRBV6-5,CASSRTSGAQETQYF
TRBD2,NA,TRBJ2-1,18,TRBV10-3,CAISAPRTSTESYNEQFF
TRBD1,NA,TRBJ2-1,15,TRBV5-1,CASSSSGTGGHEQFF
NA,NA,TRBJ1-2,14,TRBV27,CASSSRGTNYGYTF
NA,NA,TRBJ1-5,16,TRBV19,CASTPGHAGSNQPQHF
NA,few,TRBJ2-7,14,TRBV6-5,CASSYYGQSGEQYF
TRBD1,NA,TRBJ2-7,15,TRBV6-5,CASSSRDRGSYEQYF
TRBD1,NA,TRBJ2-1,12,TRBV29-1,CSALTGVGEQFF
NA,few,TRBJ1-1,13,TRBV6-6,CASSNGMNTEAFF
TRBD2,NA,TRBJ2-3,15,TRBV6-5,CASSYSLIAGTTQYF
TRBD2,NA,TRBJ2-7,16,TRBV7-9,CASSSRWAGEAYEQYF